This passage covers 4 T cell receptor beta chains from one sample sequenced in a study of T-cell memory formation after mild COVID-19. In TCRdb, the 5' RACE reads were re-called with MiXCR into one record per CDR3 protein. The data contain almost 550,000 distinct CDR3 sequences, around 21% of them singletons. The material sequenced was PBMCs or a T cell subset sorted from them (not recorded which). The receptors were sampled from an adult woman who had mild COVID-19 (a few samples of this study predate the infection). Cell type and time point are not known.

This clonotype was detected many times. V is TRBV29-1 and J is TRBJ2-1; 10 nucleotides agree with TRBD2. Germline values: CDR1 SQVTM, CDR2 ANQGSEA. V was clipped by 6 bases and J by 7 bases; unmatched bases: 15. The CDR3 totals 16 residues. CDR3 coding DNA: TGCAGCGTCGGAAGGGGGCTAGCGGGAGACCTTAATGAGCAGTTCTTC. Translation gives CSVGRGLAGDLNEQFF.

The chain combines TRBV4-1 with TRBJ1-4; D uncertain. The CDR3 loop spans 14 amino acids. Trimming removed 1 base at V and 7 bases at J, with 10 bases between. Germline V gene lookup returns CDR1 MGHRA and CDR2 YSYEKL. CDR3 coding DNA: TGCGCCAGCAGCCAAGCTCAGCTGAGTGAAAAACTGTTTTTT. This encodes CASSQAQLSEKLFF.

This clonotype came up a few times. The CDR3 loop is CSATTSGRGRSSYNEQFF. The CDR3 bases are TGCAGTGCCACGACTAGCGGGAGGGGCCGTAGCTCCTACAATGAGCAGTTCTTC. This chain joins TRBV20-1 and TRBJ2-1, with 14 bases that match TRBD2. CDR3 length: 18 residues. Germline-derived CDR1 and CDR2 are DFQATT and SNEGSKA (reference sequence). Germline trimming cut 6 bases from V and 0 bases from J; bases unmatched to any gene: 10.

The rearrangement joins TRBV5-6 to TRBJ1-2, with TRBD1 as a possible D gene (6 bases). V shed 3 bases and J shed 4 bases, with 19 bases lying between them. The CDR3 is 16 amino acids. Germline V gives CDR1 SGHDT, CDR2 YYEEEE. CDR3 coding DNA: TGTGCCAGCAGCTCCAGCCGGACAGTTTTGCCCTATGGCTACACCTTC. It encodes CASSSSRTVLPYGYTF. The variable domain in full, with the rest retrieved from reference TRBV5-6 and TRBJ1-2, is DAGVTQSPTHLIKTRGQQVTLRCSPKSGHDTVSWYQQALGQGPQFIFQYYEEEERQRGNFPDRFSGHQFPNYSSELNVNALLLGDSALYLCASSSSRTVLPYGYTFGSGTRLTVV.